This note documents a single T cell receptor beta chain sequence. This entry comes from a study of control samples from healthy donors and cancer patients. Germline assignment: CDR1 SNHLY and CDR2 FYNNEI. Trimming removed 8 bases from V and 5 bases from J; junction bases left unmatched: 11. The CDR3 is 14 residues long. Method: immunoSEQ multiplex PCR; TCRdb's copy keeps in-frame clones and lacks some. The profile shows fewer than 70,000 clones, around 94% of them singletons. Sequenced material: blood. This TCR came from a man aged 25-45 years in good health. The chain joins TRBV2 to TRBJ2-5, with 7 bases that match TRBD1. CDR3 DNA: TGTGCCAGCGTAGACAGGGTCGGGGAGGAGACCCAGTACTTC. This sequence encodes CASVDRVGEETQYF.